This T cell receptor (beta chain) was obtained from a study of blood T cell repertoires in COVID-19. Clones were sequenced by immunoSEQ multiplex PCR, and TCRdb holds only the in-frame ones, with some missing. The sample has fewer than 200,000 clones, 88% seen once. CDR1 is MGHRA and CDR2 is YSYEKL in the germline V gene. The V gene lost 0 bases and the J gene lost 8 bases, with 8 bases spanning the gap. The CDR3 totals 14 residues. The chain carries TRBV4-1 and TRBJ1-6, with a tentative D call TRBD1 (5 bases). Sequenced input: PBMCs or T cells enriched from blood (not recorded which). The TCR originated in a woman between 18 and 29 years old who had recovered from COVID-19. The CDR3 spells CASSQDWGDSPLHF. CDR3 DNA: TGCGCCAGCAGCCAAGATTGGGGGGATTCACCCCTCCACTTT.